Below, one T cell receptor beta chain is given with its context. The antigen is unknown. CDR1 is KGHSH and CDR2 is LQKENI in the germline V gene. V lost 0 bases and J 3 bases, leaving 8 bases between the germline ends. The CDR3 has 15 residues. This sample is drawn from a study of T cell responses to AZD1222 COVID-19 vaccine. General study results and limits: Spike-specific TCR breadth and depth rose after two AZD1222 doses.

Both about-4-week and about-12-week second-dose recipients were combined. Profiling relied on immunoSEQ multiplex PCR, and the TCRdb table lists in-frame clones only, not all of them. Among 70,000 or so clones listed, roughly 80% were seen once. The sample was peripheral blood, taken 28 days after the second AZD1222 dose. The clonotype originates from an adult who received the AZD1222 COVID-19 vaccine. The J gene is TRBJ1-4, the V gene TRBV18, with a possible D match to TRBD1 (6 bases). CDR3 protein: CASSPPGGPNEKLFF. CDR3 sequence (DNA): TGTGCCAGCTCACCACCGGGGGGCCCTAATGAAAAACTGTTTTTT.